The clone carrying this T cell receptor beta chain was observed a handful of times. The data derive from a study of T-cell memory formation after mild COVID-19. TCRdb reanalysed the 5' RACE reads using MiXCR and keeps one entry per CDR3 protein. The data show about 110,000 distinct CDR3 sequences, under 15% seen once. This CDR3 comprises 15 residues. The V gene lost 5 bases and the J gene lost 4 bases, with 15 bases spanning the gap. This rearrangement joins TRBV12-3 or TRBV12-4 to TRBJ1-5; no firm D call. Material for sequencing was PBMCs or a T cell subset sorted from them (not recorded which). The clonotype originates from a young man who had mild COVID-19 (a few samples of this study predate the infection). Cell type and time point are not known. This CDR3 reads CASSLGFFGNQPQHF. The CDR3 bases are TGTGCCAGCAGTCTGGGATTCTTTGGGAATCAGCCCCAGCATTTT.